This T cell receptor beta chain came from a study of T cell repertoires in cytomegalovirus infection. Study-level information: In public TCR beta signatures, there were indications of both CMV infection and matching HLA type.

Worth noting for this clonotype: As yet, its antigen is unknown.

With 4 bases clipped from V and 4 bases from J, the junction kept 14 bases outside the gene matches. The CDR3 is 18 residues long. Broader study findings: CMV-specific TCR beta clonotypes restricted by HLA-C dominated the ex vivo response.

TCRdb re-derived calls from the reads in MiXCR, one entry per CDR3 protein. The table records a few hundred thousand distinct CDR3 sequences, 9.1% of them present only once. The TCR comes from a human donor in good health (CMV status not recorded). Some clones in this sample may be carry-over from other donors' samples. This chain connects TRBV12-3 or TRBV12-4 to TRBJ2-2; 8 bases align to TRBD2. The sequencing input was PBMCs. This chain's CDR3 is CASSSLSGTRSATGELFF. CDR3 nucleotides: TGTGCCAGCAGTTCACTATCCGGGACTAGGAGTGCCACCGGGGAGCTGTTTTTT.